Presented here are 7 T cell receptor beta chains from one specimen sequenced in a study of CD8+ T cells in alopecia areata. The treatment is: oral pan-JAK inhibitor, 5-10 mg twice daily. Isolated RNA was reverse transcribed into cDNA used as the sequencing template. TCRdb's copy holds only in-frame clones and misses some; the assay was immunoSEQ multiplex PCR. The sample lists about 210,000 clones, about 64% seen once, with more than 3.5% in the top ten. The sequences come from CD4+ T cells sorted from blood, collected at week 4, from a patient treated with tofacitinib. The receptor source for this set is a human donor with alopecia areata.

This rearrangement joins TRBV4-1 to TRBJ1-4; D remains unclear. With 0 bases removed from V and 1 base from J, the gap between germline ends came to 6 bases. Germline CDR1 MGHRA, CDR2 YSYEKL. The CDR3 runs to 15 residues. Written as DNA, the CDR3 is TGCGCCAGCAGCCAAGAGGGCTTAACTAATGAAAAACTGTTTTTT. Amino acids: CASSQEGLTNEKLFF.

The rearrangement uses TRBV29-1 and TRBJ1-1; 7 nucleotides agree with TRBD1. V was pared by 7 bases and J by 3 bases, with 8 bases of the junction left unmatched. Germline values: CDR1 SQVTM, CDR2 ANQGSEA. This CDR3 contains 13 residues. The CDR3 region is CSAPGQWDTEAFF. DNA of the CDR3: TGCAGCGCTCCGGGACAGTGGGACACTGAAGCTTTCTTT.

The V call is TRBV6-4, the J call TRBJ2-1; 11 bases agree with TRBD1. CDR3 length: 18 amino acids. With 6 bases clipped from V and 1 base from J, the junction kept 11 bases outside the gene matches. The germline V gene has CDR1 MRHNA and CDR2 SNTAGT. The CDR3 bases are TGTGCCAGCAGCGGACAGGGGGCCGGGACTAAATCCTACAATGAGCAGTTCTTC. This translates into CASSGQGAGTKSYNEQFF.

The gene calls are TRBV7-8 and TRBJ1-6, with a possible D match to TRBD1 (5 bases). The CDR3 is made up of 16 amino acids. Per the germline V gene, CDR1 is SGHVS and CDR2 is FQNEAQ. With 2 bases removed from V and 5 bases from J, the gap between germline ends came to 13 bases. CDR3: CASSLQGIRDNSPLHF. As DNA, the CDR3 is TGTGCCAGCAGCTTACAGGGCATTAGGGATAATTCACCCCTCCACTTT.

The sample holds one count of this clone. The chain carries TRBV7-9 and TRBJ1-2; D ambiguous. There are 14 residues in the CDR3. V gave up 5 bases and J gave up 1 base, with 11 bases separating them. From germline, CDR1 is SEHNR and CDR2 FQNEAQ (reference sequence). The CDR3 is CASSPGGLNYGYTF. The CDR3 DNA reads TGTGCCAGCAGCCCCGGAGGCCTTAACTATGGCTACACCTTC.

This chain joins TRBV2 and TRBJ2-7; 8 nucleotides line up with TRBD1. This CDR3 is built from 13 residues. The germline CDR1 and CDR2 sequences are SNHLY and FYNNEI. J gave up 5 bases and V 3 bases, and 3 bases lay outside the gene matches. The CDR3 sequence is CASSDRGRNEQYF. In DNA, the CDR3 is TGTGCCAGCAGTGACAGGGGGCGAAACGAGCAGTACTTC.

This clone was seen a few times. The rearrangement uses TRBV5-6 and TRBJ1-1; D gene ambiguous. Germline V lookup: CDR1 SGHDT, CDR2 YYEEEE. V gave up 0 bases and J gave up 0 bases, with 15 bases separating them. The CDR3 is made up of 17 amino acids. CDR3 DNA sequence: TGTGCCAGCAGCTTGGGAGGAAACCATGGTATGAACACTGAAGCTTTCTTT. It translates to CASSLGGNHGMNTEAFF.